The T cell receptor beta chain under discussion was sequenced for a study of human thymus T cells. Thymic resections from corrective heart surgery supplied the tissue. Samples came from healthy Finnish infants during open corrective cardiac surgery. Clones were read by immunoSEQ multiplex PCR, and TCRdb kept only the in-frame ones, dropping some. The sample records 70,000 to 75,000 clones, roughly 96% being singletons. Whole-study findings and limits: Thymic as well as blood repertoires seemed to favor certain V and J genes unevenly. Related research described strongly overlapping thymic repertoires in unrelated people.

CDR3 size: 14 residues. Germline CDR1 and CDR2: MNHNS and SASEGT. V was pared by 4 bases and J by 5 bases, with 3 bases of the junction left unmatched. Details on this clone: The antigen remains undetermined.

Sequenced sample: thymus tissue. The gene calls are TRBV6-1 and TRBJ2-3; 10 positions match TRBD1. The sequence was obtained from a girl under three years old with a congenital heart defect but otherwise immunologically healthy. CDR3 nucleotides: TGTGCCAGCAGTGGACAGGGGGCGAGAGATACGCAGTATTTT. It yields the protein CASSGQGARDTQYF.